These 12 T cell receptor beta chains were all obtained from the same sample, sequenced in a study of identical twins. Via MiXCR, TCRdb re-called the 5' RACE reads, giving one row per CDR3 protein. The data contain 350,000 to 600,000 distinct CDR3 sequences, 11% to 15% of them singletons. These data were also reused for a study on yellow fever vaccine responses in identical twins.

Sequenced: CD4+ T cells sorted from blood. The receptor set was obtained from a woman between 18 and 29 years old in good health.

The V and J genes are TRBV28 and TRBJ2-4, with D perhaps being TRBD1 or TRBD2 (5 bases each). This CDR3 has 23 amino acids. Between the trimmed V and J ends, which lost 6 bases and 1 base, there was a span of 37 bases. The germline gives CDR1 MDHEN, CDR2 SYDVKM. This CDR3 reads CASRPPGRGSPNLPGPAKNIQYF. The CDR3 DNA reads as TGTGCCAGCAGACCTCCGGGACGAGGGAGCCCTAACCTTCCGGGGCCGGCCAAAAACATTCAGTACTTC.

The chain has TRBV20-1 and TRBJ2-1, with 7 bases that match TRBD2. CDR3 size: 18 residues. Germline CDR1 and CDR2: DFQATT and SNEGSKA (reference sequence). V shed 0 bases, J shed 0 bases, and the junction held 11 bases outside the gene matches. As DNA, the CDR3 is TGCAGTGCTAGAGATCTCGGGACTACTGGGAGCTCCTACAATGAGCAGTTCTTC. This sequence encodes CSARDLGTTGSSYNEQFF.

Here the CDR3 reads CASSPKGQVSNQPQHF. CDR3 nucleotide sequence: TGTGCCAGCAGCCCTAAGGGACAGGTTAGCAATCAGCCCCAGCATTTT. This sequence joins TRBV2 and TRBJ1-5; 8 nucleotides line up with TRBD1. Germline V gene lookup returns CDR1 SNHLY and CDR2 FYNNEI. This CDR3 has 16 residues. V gave up 6 bases and J gave up 0 bases; unmatched junction bases: 7.

This clonotype was seen a few times. The chain couples TRBV5-1 to TRBJ2-1; D remains ambiguous. Per the germline V gene, CDR1 is SGHRS and CDR2 is YFSETQ. Trimming left V 4 bases short and J 3 bases short, with 14 bases between. The CDR3 runs 15 residues. Written as DNA, the CDR3 is TGCGCCAGCAGCCAGGATCGGATTCTCTACAATGAGCAGTTCTTC. This gives the protein CASSQDRILYNEQFF.

Ten or more counts support this clonotype. This chain joins TRBV20-1 and TRBJ2-1; 11 bases are shared with TRBD2. CDR1 DFQATT and CDR2 SNEGSKA come from the germline V gene (reference sequence). The CDR3 extends over 12 amino acids. Trimming removed 4 bases from V and 7 bases from J; junction bases left unmatched: 0. CDR3 residues: CSAIAGGNEQFF. The CDR3, as DNA: TGCAGTGCTATAGCGGGAGGGAATGAGCAGTTCTTC.

This chain joins TRBV7-9 and TRBJ2-7, with D tentatively TRBD1 (6 bases). The germline V gene has CDR1 SEHNR and CDR2 FQNEAQ (reference sequence). The CDR3 has 16 residues. Trimming left V 10 bases short and J 0 bases short, with 22 bases between. The CDR3 nucleotides read TGTGCCATCCCACTAAGACGTAGGGACAACTCCTACGAGCAGTACTTC. This encodes CAIPLRRRDNSYEQYF. Complete variable domain (other parts from reference TRBV7-9 and TRBJ2-7): DTGVSQNPRHKITKRGQNVTFRCDPISEHNRLYWYRQTLGQGPEFLTYFQNEAQLEKSRLLSDRFSAERPKGSFSTLEIQRTEQGDSAMYLCAIPLRRRDNSYEQYFGPGTRLTVT.

There are many counts of this clonotype. This chain links TRBV4-3 with TRBJ2-1, with 9 nucleotides matching TRBD2. This CDR3 is built from 17 residues. Germline V gene sequence: CDR1 LGHNA, CDR2 YSLEER. J was trimmed by 7 bases and V by 1 base; bases with no gene match: 11. CDR3 sequence: CASSQVAVAGAWNEQFF. The DNA for the CDR3 is TGCGCCAGCAGCCAAGTTGCGGTAGCGGGAGCGTGGAATGAGCAGTTCTTC.

This rearrangement joins TRBV2 to TRBJ2-5; 8 nucleotides agree with TRBD1. The ends lost 7 bases at V and 3 bases at J; junction bases unmatched: 1. The CDR3 contains 12 residues. Germline values: CDR1 SNHLY, CDR2 FYNNEI. The CDR3, as DNA: TGTGCCAGCACAGGGGGCGAAGAGACCCAGTACTTC. This translates into CASTGGEETQYF.

The V call is TRBV10-3, the J call TRBJ2-2; D is possibly TRBD1 (5 bases). The CDR3 runs to 13 residues. V lost 3 bases, J lost 7 bases, and 9 bases lay in between. The germline V gene encodes CDR1 ENHRY and CDR2 SYGVKD. CDR3 sequence: CAISEQEHGELFF. DNA of the CDR3: TGTGCCATCAGTGAACAGGAGCACGGGGAGCTGTTTTTT.

This clonotype was detected a few times. This rearrangement joins TRBV21-1 to TRBJ2-6; TRBD1 is the table's D call, not checked against the DNA. TRBV21-1 corresponds to a pseudogene. The CDR3 has 18 amino acids. This chain's CDR3 is CASSGGPDRGPGANVLTF. In nucleotides, the CDR3 is TGTGCCAGCAGCGGGGGACCTGACAGGGGGCCTGGGGCCAACGTCCTGACTTTC.

This clonotype has a handful of counts. This sequence joins TRBV28 and TRBJ2-7, with a weak D call TRBD1 (5 bases). The CDR3 length is 12 residues. Germline V gene lookup returns CDR1 MDHEN and CDR2 SYDVKM. V shed 7 bases and J shed 3 bases, with 10 bases lying between them. Written as DNA, the CDR3 is TGTGCCAGCACCAAGACAGTCTACGAGCAGTACTTC. This translates into CASTKTVYEQYF. The full variable domain, completed using reference TRBV28 and TRBJ2-7, is DVKVTQSSRYLVKRTGEKVFLECVQDMDHENMFWYRQDPGLGLRLIYFSYDVKMKEKGDIPEGYSVSREKKERFSLILESASTNQTSMYLCASTKTVYEQYFGPGTRLTVT.

The table lists this clonotype with a few counts. The CDR3 protein is CSARAAGVREQFF. CDR3 in DNA: TGCAGTGCTAGAGCGGCCGGAGTTCGTGAGCAGTTCTTC. This sequence joins TRBV20-1 and TRBJ2-1; D uncertain. The CDR3 runs 13 residues. The germline CDR1 and CDR2 sequences are DFQATT and SNEGSKA (reference sequence). Trimming took off 1 base at V and 9 bases at J, with 13 bases between the two ends.